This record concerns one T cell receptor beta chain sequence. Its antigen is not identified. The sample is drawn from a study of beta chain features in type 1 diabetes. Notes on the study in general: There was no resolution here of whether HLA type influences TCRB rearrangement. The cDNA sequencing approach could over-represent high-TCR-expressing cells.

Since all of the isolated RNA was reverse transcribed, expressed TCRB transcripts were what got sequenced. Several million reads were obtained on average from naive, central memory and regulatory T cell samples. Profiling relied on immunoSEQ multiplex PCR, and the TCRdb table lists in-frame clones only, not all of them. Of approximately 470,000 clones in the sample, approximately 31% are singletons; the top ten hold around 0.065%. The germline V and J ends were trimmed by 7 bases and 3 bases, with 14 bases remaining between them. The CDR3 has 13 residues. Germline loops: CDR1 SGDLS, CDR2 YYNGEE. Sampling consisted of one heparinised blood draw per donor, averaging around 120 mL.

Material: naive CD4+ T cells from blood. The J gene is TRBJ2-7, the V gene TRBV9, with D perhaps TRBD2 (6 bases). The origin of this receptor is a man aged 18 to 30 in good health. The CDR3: CASGRPGDYEQYF. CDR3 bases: TGTGCCAGCGGCCGCCCGGGGGACTACGAGCAGTACTTC.